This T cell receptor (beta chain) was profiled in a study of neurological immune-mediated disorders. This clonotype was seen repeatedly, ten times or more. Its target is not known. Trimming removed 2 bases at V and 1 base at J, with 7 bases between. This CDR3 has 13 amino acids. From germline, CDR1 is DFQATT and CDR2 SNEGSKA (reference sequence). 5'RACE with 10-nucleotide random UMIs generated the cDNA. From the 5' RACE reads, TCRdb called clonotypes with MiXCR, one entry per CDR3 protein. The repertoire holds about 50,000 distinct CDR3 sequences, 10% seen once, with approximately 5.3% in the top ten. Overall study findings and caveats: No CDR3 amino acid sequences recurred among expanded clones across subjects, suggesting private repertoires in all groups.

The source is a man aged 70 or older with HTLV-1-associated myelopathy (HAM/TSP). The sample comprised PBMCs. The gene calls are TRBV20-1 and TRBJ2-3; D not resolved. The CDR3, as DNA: TGCAGTGCTAGAAGACGGGGCACAGATACGCAGTATTTT. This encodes CSARRRGTDTQYF.